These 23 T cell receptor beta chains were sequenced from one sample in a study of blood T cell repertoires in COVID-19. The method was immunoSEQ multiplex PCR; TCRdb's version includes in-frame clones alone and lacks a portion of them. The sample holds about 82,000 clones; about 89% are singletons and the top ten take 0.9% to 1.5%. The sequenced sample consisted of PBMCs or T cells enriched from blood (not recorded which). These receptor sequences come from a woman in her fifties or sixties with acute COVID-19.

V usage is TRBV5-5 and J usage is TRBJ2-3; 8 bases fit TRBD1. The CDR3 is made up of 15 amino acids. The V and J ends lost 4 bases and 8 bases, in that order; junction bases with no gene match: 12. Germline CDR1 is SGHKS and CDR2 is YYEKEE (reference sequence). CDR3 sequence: CASSRSGGTEGTQYF. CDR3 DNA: TGTGCCAGCAGCCGCTCAGGGGGCACGGAGGGTACGCAGTATTTT.

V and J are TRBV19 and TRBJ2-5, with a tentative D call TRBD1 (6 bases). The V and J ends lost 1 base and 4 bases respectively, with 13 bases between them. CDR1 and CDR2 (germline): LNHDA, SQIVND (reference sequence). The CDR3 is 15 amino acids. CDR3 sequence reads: CASSIGMAGAETQYF. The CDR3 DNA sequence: TGTGCCAGTAGTATAGGGATGGCAGGGGCAGAGACCCAGTACTTC.

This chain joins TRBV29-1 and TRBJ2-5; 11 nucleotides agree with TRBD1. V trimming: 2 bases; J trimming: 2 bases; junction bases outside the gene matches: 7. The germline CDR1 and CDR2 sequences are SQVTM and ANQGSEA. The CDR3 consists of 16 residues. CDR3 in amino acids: CSVERTGGGLQETQYF. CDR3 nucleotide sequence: TGCAGCGTTGAACGGACAGGGGGCGGATTGCAAGAGACCCAGTACTTC.

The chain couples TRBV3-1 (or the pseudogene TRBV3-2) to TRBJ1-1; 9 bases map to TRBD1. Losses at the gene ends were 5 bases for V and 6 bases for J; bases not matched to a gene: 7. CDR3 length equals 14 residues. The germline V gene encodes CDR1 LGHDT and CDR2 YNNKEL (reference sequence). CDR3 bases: TGTGCCAGCAGCTACACAGGGGGCGTCCCTGAAGCTTTCTTT. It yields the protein CASSYTGGVPEAFF.

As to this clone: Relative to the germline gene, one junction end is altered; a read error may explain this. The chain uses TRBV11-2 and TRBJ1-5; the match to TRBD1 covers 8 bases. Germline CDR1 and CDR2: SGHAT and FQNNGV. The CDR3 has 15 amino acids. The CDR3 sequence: CASSLDRGVGQPQHF. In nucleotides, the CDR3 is TGTGCCAGCAGCCTAGACAGGGGAGTTGGGCAGCCCCAGCATTTT.

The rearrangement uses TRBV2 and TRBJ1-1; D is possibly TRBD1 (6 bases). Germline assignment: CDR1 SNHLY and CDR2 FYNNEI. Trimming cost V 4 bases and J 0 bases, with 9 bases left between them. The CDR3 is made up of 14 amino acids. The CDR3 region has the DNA TGTGCCAGCAGTGTTCAGGGGATGAACACTGAAGCTTTCTTT. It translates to CASSVQGMNTEAFF.

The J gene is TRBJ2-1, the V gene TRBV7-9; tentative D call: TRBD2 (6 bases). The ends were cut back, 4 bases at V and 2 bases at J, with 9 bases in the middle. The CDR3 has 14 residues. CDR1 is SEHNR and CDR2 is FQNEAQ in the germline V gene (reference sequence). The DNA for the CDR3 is TGTGCCAGCAGCTCCTCGGGGGCCTACAATGAGCAGTTCTTC. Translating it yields CASSSSGAYNEQFF. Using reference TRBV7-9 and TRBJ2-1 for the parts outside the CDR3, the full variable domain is DTGVSQNPRHKITKRGQNVTFRCDPISEHNRLYWYRQTLGQGPEFLTYFQNEAQLEKSRLLSDRFSAERPKGSFSTLEIQRTEQGDSAMYLCASSSSGAYNEQFFGPGTRLTVL.

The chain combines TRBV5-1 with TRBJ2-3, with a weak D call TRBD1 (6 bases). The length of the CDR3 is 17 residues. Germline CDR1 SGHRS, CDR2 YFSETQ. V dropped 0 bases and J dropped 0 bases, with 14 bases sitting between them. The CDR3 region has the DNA TGCGCCAGCAGCTTGGGGCAGGGGATTTCTAGCACAGATACGCAGTATTTT. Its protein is CASSLGQGISSTDTQYF. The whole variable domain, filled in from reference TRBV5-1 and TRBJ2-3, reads KAGVTQTPRYLIKTRGQQVTLSCSPISGHRSVSWYQQTPGQGLQFLFEYFSETQRNKGNFPGRFSGRQFSNSRSEMNVSTLELGDSALYLCASSLGQGISSTDTQYFGPGTRLTVL.

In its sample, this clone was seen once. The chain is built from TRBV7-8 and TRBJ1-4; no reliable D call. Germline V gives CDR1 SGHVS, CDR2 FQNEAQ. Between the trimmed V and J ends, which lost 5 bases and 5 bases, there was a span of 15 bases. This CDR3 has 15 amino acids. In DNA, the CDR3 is TGTGCCAGCAGCCAATGGGCGGGGTTAAATGAAAAACTGTTTTTT. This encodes CASSQWAGLNEKLFF. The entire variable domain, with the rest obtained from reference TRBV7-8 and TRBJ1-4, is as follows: GAGVSQSPRYKVAKRGQDVALRCDPISGHVSLFWYQQALGQGPEFLTYFQNEAQLDKSGLPSDRFFAERPEGSVSTLKIQRTQQEDSAVYLCASSQWAGLNEKLFFGSGTQLSVL.

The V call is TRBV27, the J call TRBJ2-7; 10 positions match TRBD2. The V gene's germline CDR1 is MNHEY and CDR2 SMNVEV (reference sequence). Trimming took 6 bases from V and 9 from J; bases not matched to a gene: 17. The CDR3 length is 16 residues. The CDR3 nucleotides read TGTGCCAGCAGCTTCTATACTAGCGGGACGGGAAACGGGCAGTACTTC. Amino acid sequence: CASSFYTSGTGNGQYF.

The CDR3 DNA reads as TGTGCCAGCAGTGAGACTAGCGGGAGTTTCGTGGAGGTTGAGCAGTTCTTC. Residues: CASSETSGSFVEVEQFF. The chain links TRBV6-1 to TRBJ2-1; 12 bases are a match to TRBD2. With 3 bases clipped from V and 9 bases from J, the junction kept 12 bases outside the gene matches. The CDR3 length is 17 residues. CDR1 is MNHNS, CDR2 SASEGT, per germline.

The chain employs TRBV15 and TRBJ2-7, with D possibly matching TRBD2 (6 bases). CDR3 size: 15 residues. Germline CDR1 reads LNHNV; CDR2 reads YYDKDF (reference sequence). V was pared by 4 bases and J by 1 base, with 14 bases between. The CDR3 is CATSTYSGSSYEQYF. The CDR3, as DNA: TGTGCCACCAGCACTTATAGCGGATCATCCTACGAGCAGTACTTC.

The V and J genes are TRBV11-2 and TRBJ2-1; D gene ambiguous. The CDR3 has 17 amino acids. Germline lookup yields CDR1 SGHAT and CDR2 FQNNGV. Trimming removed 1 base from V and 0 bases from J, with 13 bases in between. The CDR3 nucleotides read TGTGCCAGCAGCTTAGCTCGAGCGCGAAGCTCCTACAATGAGCAGTTCTTC. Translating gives CASSLARARSSYNEQFF.

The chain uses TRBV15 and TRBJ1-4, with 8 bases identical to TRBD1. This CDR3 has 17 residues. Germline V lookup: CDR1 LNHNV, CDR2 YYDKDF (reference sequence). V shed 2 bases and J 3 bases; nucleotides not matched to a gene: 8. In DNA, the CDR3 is TGTGCCACCAGCAGAACTCTACCGGGACAGGCTAATGAAAAACTGTTTTTT. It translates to CATSRTLPGQANEKLFF.

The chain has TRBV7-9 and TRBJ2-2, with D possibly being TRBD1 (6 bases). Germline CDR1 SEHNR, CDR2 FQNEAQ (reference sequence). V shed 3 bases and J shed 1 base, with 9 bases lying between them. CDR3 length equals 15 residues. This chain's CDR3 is CASSFGTRNTGELFF. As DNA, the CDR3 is TGTGCCAGCAGCTTTGGGACAAGGAACACCGGGGAGCTGTTTTTT. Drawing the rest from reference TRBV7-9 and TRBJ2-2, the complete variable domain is DTGVSQNPRHKITKRGQNVTFRCDPISEHNRLYWYRQTLGQGPEFLTYFQNEAQLEKSRLLSDRFSAERPKGSFSTLEIQRTEQGDSAMYLCASSFGTRNTGELFFGEGSRLTVL.

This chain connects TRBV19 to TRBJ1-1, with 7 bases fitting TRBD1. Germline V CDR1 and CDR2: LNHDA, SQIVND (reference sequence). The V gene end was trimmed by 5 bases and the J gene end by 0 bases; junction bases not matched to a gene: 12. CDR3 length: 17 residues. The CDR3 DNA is TGTGCCAGTAGTGGCGGGCAGGGGGTCTTCATGAACACTGAAGCTTTCTTT. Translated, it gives CASSGGQGVFMNTEAFF.

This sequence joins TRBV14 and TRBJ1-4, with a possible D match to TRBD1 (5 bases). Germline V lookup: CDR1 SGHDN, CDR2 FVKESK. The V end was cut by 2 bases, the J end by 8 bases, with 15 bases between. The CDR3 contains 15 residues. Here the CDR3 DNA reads TGTGCCAGCAGCCAACAAAGGGGCCCCCGGGAAAAACTGTTTTTT. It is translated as CASSQQRGPREKLFF.

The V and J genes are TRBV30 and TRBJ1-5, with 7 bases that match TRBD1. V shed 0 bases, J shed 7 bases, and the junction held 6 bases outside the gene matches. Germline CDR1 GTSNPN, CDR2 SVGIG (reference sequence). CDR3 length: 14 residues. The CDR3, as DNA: TGTGCCTGGAGTGTACGGTCAGGGGGGCAGCCCCAGCATTTT. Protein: CAWSVRSGGQPQHF.

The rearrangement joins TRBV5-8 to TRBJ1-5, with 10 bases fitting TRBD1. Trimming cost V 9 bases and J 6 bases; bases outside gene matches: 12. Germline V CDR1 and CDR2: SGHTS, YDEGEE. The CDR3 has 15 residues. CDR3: CATNTGQGDFQPQHF. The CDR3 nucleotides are TGTGCCACGAACACCGGACAGGGGGATTTTCAGCCCCAGCATTTT.

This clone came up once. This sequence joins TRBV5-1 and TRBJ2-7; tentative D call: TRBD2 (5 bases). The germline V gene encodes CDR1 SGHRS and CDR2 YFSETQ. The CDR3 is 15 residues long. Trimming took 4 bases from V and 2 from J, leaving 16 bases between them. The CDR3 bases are TGCGCCAGCAGCCGGGGAACAGTTAACCCCTACGAGCAGTACTTC. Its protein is CASSRGTVNPYEQYF.

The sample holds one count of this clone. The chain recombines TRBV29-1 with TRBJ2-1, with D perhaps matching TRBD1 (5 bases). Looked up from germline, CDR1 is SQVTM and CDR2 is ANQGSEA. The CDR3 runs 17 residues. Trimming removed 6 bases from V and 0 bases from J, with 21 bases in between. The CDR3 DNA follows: TGCAGCGTCCGAAAAAATGGACATTTTAGCTCCTACAATGAGCAGTTCTTC. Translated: CSVRKNGHFSSYNEQFF.

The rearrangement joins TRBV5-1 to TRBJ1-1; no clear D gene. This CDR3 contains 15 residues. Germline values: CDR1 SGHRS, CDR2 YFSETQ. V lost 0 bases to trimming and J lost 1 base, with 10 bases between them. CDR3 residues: CASSLAPFSNTEAFF. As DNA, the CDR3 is TGCGCCAGCAGCTTGGCCCCCTTTTCGAACACTGAAGCTTTCTTT. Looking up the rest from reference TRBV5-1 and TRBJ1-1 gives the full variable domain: KAGVTQTPRYLIKTRGQQVTLSCSPISGHRSVSWYQQTPGQGLQFLFEYFSETQRNKGNFPGRFSGRQFSNSRSEMNVSTLELGDSALYLCASSLAPFSNTEAFFGQGTRLTVV.

CDR3 bases: TGTGCCAGCAGTCCGCCCTACAGGGGACGGACTGAAGCTTTCTTT. Residues: CASSPPYRGRTEAFF. The chain links TRBV27 to TRBJ1-1; 7 nucleotides match TRBD1. The germline V gene has CDR1 MNHEY and CDR2 SMNVEV (reference sequence). This CDR3 region has 15 residues. Trimming cost V 5 bases and J 5 bases; bases outside gene matches: 11.